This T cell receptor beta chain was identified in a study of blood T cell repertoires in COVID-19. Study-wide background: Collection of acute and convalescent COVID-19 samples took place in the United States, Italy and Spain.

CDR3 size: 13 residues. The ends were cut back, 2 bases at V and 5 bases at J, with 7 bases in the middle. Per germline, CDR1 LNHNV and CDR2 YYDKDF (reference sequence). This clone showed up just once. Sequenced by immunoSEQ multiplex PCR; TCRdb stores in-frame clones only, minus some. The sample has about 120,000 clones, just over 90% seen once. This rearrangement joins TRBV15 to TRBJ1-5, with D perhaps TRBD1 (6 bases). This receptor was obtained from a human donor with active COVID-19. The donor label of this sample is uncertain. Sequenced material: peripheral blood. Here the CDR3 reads CATSRTGYQPQHF. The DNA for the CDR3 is TGTGCCACCAGCAGAACAGGGTATCAGCCCCAGCATTTT.